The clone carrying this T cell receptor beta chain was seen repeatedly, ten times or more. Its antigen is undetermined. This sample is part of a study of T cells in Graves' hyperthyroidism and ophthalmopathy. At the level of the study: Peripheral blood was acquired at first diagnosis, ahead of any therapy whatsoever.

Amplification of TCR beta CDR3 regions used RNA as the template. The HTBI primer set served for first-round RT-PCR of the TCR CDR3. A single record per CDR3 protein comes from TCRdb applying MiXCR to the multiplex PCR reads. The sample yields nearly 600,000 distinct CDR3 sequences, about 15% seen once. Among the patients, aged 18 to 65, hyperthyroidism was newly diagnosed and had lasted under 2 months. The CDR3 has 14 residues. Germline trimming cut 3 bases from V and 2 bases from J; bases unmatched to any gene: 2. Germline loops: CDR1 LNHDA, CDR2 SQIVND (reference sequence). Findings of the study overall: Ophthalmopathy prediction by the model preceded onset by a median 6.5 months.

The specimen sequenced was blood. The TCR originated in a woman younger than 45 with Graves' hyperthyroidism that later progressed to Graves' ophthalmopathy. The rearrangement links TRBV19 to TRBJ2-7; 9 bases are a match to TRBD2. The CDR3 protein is CASSMGGRAYEQYF. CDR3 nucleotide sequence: TGTGCCAGTAGTATGGGCGGGAGGGCCTACGAGCAGTACTTC. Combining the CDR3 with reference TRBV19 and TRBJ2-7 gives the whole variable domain DGGITQSPKYLFRKEGQNVTLSCEQNLNHDAMYWYRQDPGQGLRLIYYSQIVNDFQKGDIAEGYSVSREKKESFPLTVTSAQKNPTAFYLCASSMGGRAYEQYFGPGTRLTVT.